The 21 T cell receptor beta chains below all came from one sample that was sequenced in a study of blood T cell repertoires in COVID-19. Some clones are missing from TCRdb's copy, which holds only in-frame ones; the method was immunoSEQ multiplex PCR. The data hold 45,000 to 70,000 clones, with around 91% observed a single time. Source material: peripheral blood. The receptors originated from a woman aged 55 to 70 with active COVID-19.

The genes are TRBV3-1 (or the pseudogene TRBV3-2) and TRBJ1-1; TRBD1 might be the D (6 bases). This CDR3 has 16 residues. Trimming stripped 4 bases from V and 4 bases from J, with 19 bases between. The germline V gene has CDR1 LGHDT and CDR2 YNNKEL (reference sequence). The DNA for the CDR3 is TGTGCCAGCAGCCCCCCCAGGGGCCTGGTTGGCACTGAAGCTTTCTTT. Translated: CASSPPRGLVGTEAFF.

The rearrangement joins TRBV19 to TRBJ1-2, with TRBD1 as a possible D gene (6 bases). V was cut by 3 bases and J by 3 bases, with 8 bases left in between. The CDR3 is made up of 13 amino acids. Germline CDR1 reads LNHDA; CDR2 reads SQIVND (reference sequence). The CDR3 bases are TGTGCCAGTAGTATGGCAGGGGACTATGGCTACACCTTC. This gives the protein CASSMAGDYGYTF. The full variable domain, its missing parts supplied by reference TRBV19 and TRBJ1-2, is DGGITQSPKYLFRKEGQNVTLSCEQNLNHDAMYWYRQDPGQGLRLIYYSQIVNDFQKGDIAEGYSVSREKKESFPLTVTSAQKNPTAFYLCASSMAGDYGYTFGSGTRLTVV.

This chain joins TRBV25-1 and TRBJ2-2; 9 bases line up with TRBD1. The V and J ends lost 6 bases and 3 bases, in that order; junction bases with no gene match: 5. The germline gives CDR1 MGHDK, CDR2 SYGVNS. CDR3 length equals 15 residues. The CDR3 reads CASRITGGYTGELFF. The CDR3 DNA reads TGTGCCAGCAGAATTACAGGGGGCTACACCGGGGAGCTGTTTTTT.

This chain connects TRBV12-3 or TRBV12-4 to TRBJ1-5; TRBD1 aligns across 7 bases. The CDR3 runs 12 residues. V dropped 4 bases and J dropped 8; count of bases not matched to a gene: 2. CDR3 residues: CASSSQGEPQHF. CDR3 bases: TGTGCCAGCAGTTCCCAGGGGGAGCCCCAGCATTTT.

The chain joins TRBV6-5 to TRBJ2-7, with 9 bases fitting TRBD2. The CDR3 loop spans 15 amino acids. Germline values: CDR1 MNHEY, CDR2 SVGAGI. The V and J ends lost 6 bases and 1 base, in that order; junction bases with no gene match: 7. CDR3 protein: CASRPSGALSYEQYF. CDR3 nucleotide sequence: TGTGCCAGCAGACCTAGCGGGGCCCTTTCCTACGAGCAGTACTTC.

V and J are TRBV18 and TRBJ1-1; TRBD1 matches 8 bases. J was trimmed by 3 bases and V by 4 bases; bases with no gene match: 4. Germline-derived CDR1 and CDR2 are KGHSH and LQKENI. The CDR3 totals 14 residues. The CDR3 nucleotides are TGTGCCAGCTCACTTTCAGGGGGCTACACTGAAGCTTTCTTT. It specifies CASSLSGGYTEAFF.

The chain has TRBV5-1 and TRBJ2-1; D remains unclear. CDR3 length equals 17 residues. Germline V CDR1 and CDR2: SGHRS, YFSETQ. V shed 2 bases and J shed 1 base, with 16 bases lying between them. CDR3 protein: CASSLTIEAPSYNEQFF. CDR3 DNA sequence: TGCGCCAGCAGCTTAACCATTGAAGCACCGTCCTACAATGAGCAGTTCTTC.

The gene calls are TRBV9 and TRBJ2-1; 9 bases are a match to TRBD1. Germline trimming cut 3 bases from V and 1 base from J; bases unmatched to any gene: 2. Germline lookup yields CDR1 SGDLS and CDR2 YYNGEE. CDR3 length: 15 residues. This CDR3 reads CASSAGQGSYNEQFF. DNA for the CDR3: TGTGCCAGCAGCGCCGGACAGGGGTCCTACAATGAGCAGTTCTTC.

The chain combines TRBV3-1 (or the pseudogene TRBV3-2) with TRBJ1-2; D is uncertain. Trimming removed 2 bases from V and 4 bases from J, with 8 bases in between. Germline V gene data show CDR1 as LGHDT and CDR2 as YNNKEL (reference sequence). This CDR3 region has 13 residues. The CDR3 is CASSQRVPYGYTF. The CDR3 coding sequence is TGTGCCAGCAGCCAACGGGTTCCCTATGGCTACACCTTC.

This clone appeared a single time. This sequence joins TRBV5-6 and TRBJ2-7, with TRBD1 identical over 9 bases. V shed 0 bases, J shed 6 bases, and the junction held 16 bases outside the gene matches. The germline V gene has CDR1 SGHDT and CDR2 YYEEEE. CDR3 size: 18 residues. CDR3 DNA sequence: TGTGCCAGCAGCTTGGGAGATCACAGGACAGGGGTGGTGGGCGAGCAGTACTTC. Translated: CASSLGDHRTGVVGEQYF.

The rearrangement joins TRBV5-5 to TRBJ2-1; 13 bases align to TRBD2. V dropped 4 bases and J dropped 7; count of bases not matched to a gene: 8. Germline V gives CDR1 SGHKS, CDR2 YYEKEE (reference sequence). The CDR3 totals 16 residues. This chain's CDR3 is CASSLDTTSGGNEQFF. The CDR3 region has the DNA TGTGCCAGCAGCCTAGATACGACTAGCGGGGGGAATGAGCAGTTCTTC.

The chain couples TRBV6-5 to TRBJ2-7, with TRBD2 identical over 8 bases. V lost 8 bases, J lost 4 bases, and 10 bases stayed unmatched. The CDR3 extends over 14 amino acids. Germline V gene sequence: CDR1 MNHEY, CDR2 SVGAGI. CDR3 in amino acids: CASGTGGNDYEQYF. CDR3 DNA sequence: TGTGCCAGCGGTACGGGAGGGAACGATTACGAGCAGTACTTC.

The chain combines TRBV7-9 with TRBJ2-1, with D perhaps matching TRBD2 (6 bases). The CDR3 runs to 15 residues. V was shortened by 4 bases and J by 4 bases, with 14 bases between the two germline ends. Germline-derived CDR1 and CDR2 are SEHNR and FQNEAQ (reference sequence). The CDR3 DNA reads as TGTGCCAGCAGCTCCCCTAGGGACTCATACAATGAGCAGTTCTTC. Its translation: CASSSPRDSYNEQFF.

The DNA of the CDR3 is TGTGCCAGCAGCTTGGGGGGGACTGCAAACACTGAAGCTTTCTTT. It specifies CASSLGGTANTEAFF. This chain uses TRBV7-6 with TRBJ1-1, with a weak D call TRBD1 (5 bases). The CDR3 extends over 15 amino acids. Germline CDR1 and CDR2: SGHVS and FNYEAQ. V was shortened by 3 bases and J by 2 bases, with 13 bases between the two germline ends.

The chain couples TRBV6-5 to TRBJ2-5; 9 bases map to TRBD1. CDR1 is MNHEY and CDR2 is SVGAGI in the germline V gene. With V trimmed by 6 bases and J by 5 bases, 7 bases remained unmatched. CDR3 length: 14 residues. Here the CDR3 DNA reads TGTGCCAGCAGCTCCGGGACAGGGAGCGAGACCCAGTACTTC. It encodes CASSSGTGSETQYF.

The gene calls are TRBV5-1 and TRBJ2-7; D is unresolved. The V gene's germline CDR1 is SGHRS and CDR2 YFSETQ. Trimming cost V 1 base and J 2 bases, with 7 bases left between them. The length of the CDR3 is 13 residues. The CDR3 bases are TGCGCCAGCAGCTTGTTACAGACCTACGAGCAGTACTTC. Translating gives CASSLLQTYEQYF. Based on the CDR3 plus reference TRBV5-1 and TRBJ2-7, the full variable domain is KAGVTQTPRYLIKTRGQQVTLSCSPISGHRSVSWYQQTPGQGLQFLFEYFSETQRNKGNFPGRFSGRQFSNSRSEMNVSTLELGDSALYLCASSLLQTYEQYFGPGTRLTVT.

J is TRBJ1-1 and V is TRBV28; 10 nucleotides agree with TRBD1. The J segment lost 5 bases and the V segment lost 5 bases, leaving 2 bases of the junction unmatched. This CDR3 is 13 amino acids long. Germline CDR1 reads MDHEN; CDR2 reads SYDVKM. In DNA form, the CDR3 reads TGTGCCAGCAGTGGACAGGGGGGGACTGAAGCTTTCTTT. It specifies CASSGQGGTEAFF. Looking up the rest from reference TRBV28 and TRBJ1-1 gives the full variable domain: DVKVTQSSRYLVKRTGEKVFLECVQDMDHENMFWYRQDPGLGLRLIYFSYDVKMKEKGDIPEGYSVSREKKERFSLILESASTNQTSMYLCASSGQGGTEAFFGQGTRLTVV.

The chain has TRBV5-4 and TRBJ2-2; 8 bases agree with TRBD2. The CDR3 runs 14 residues. CDR1 is SGHNT and CDR2 is YYREEE in the germline V gene (reference sequence). V was clipped by 4 bases and J by 7 bases; unmatched bases: 6. CDR3 DNA sequence: TGTGCCAGCAGCCGGCGGGGGGTAGGCGGGGAGCTGTTTTTT. Translation gives CASSRRGVGGELFF.

The J gene is TRBJ1-2, the V gene TRBV2, with a weak D call TRBD1 (5 bases). V lost 3 bases to trimming and J lost 4 bases, with 12 bases between them. The germline gives CDR1 SNHLY, CDR2 FYNNEI. CDR3 length equals 14 residues. For the CDR3, the DNA is TGTGCCAGCAGTGAGGGGCTCACCAGCTATGGCTACACCTTC. Protein product: CASSEGLTSYGYTF.

The V call is TRBV5-1, the J call TRBJ1-5, with 7 bases that match TRBD1. The ends lost 1 base at V and 5 bases at J; junction bases unmatched: 12. The length of the CDR3 is 17 residues. Germline V gene lookup returns CDR1 SGHRS and CDR2 YFSETQ. DNA of the CDR3: TGCGCCAGCAGCTTGACGGTGATGGCAGGGGGTGATCAGCCCCAGCATTTT. Encoded protein: CASSLTVMAGGDQPQHF.

The V and J genes are TRBV7-9 and TRBJ1-4; 10 bases align to TRBD1. This CDR3 spans 14 amino acids. The V and J ends lost 8 bases and 10 bases, in that order; junction bases with no gene match: 10. Germline-derived CDR1 and CDR2 are SEHNR and FQNEAQ (reference sequence). The DNA for the CDR3 is TGTGCCAGCGGCGAGGGGACAGGGGCGGGAAAACTGTTTTTT. Residues: CASGEGTGAGKLFF. Combining the CDR3 with reference TRBV7-9 and TRBJ1-4 gives the whole variable domain DTGVSQNPRHKITKRGQNVTFRCDPISEHNRLYWYRQTLGQGPEFLTYFQNEAQLEKSRLLSDRFSAERPKGSFSTLEIQRTEQGDSAMYLCASGEGTGAGKLFFGSGTQLSVL.